The T cell receptor (beta chain) described here comes from a study of cytomegalovirus exposure and HLA in healthy donors. The PCR made use of 60 Vbeta and 13 Jbeta primers. Using immunoSEQ multiplex PCR, the repertoire was profiled, and TCRdb retains in-frame clones only, with some absent. Found here are 150,000 to 200,000 clones, 80% of them singletons; the top ten hold less than 10%. Points on this clone: Its antigen is unidentified.

Germline V gene data show CDR1 as SGHKS and CDR2 as YYEKEE (reference sequence). This CDR3 has 16 residues. Trimming cost V 4 bases and J 0 bases; bases outside gene matches: 9. Findings and caveats of the study: Presence/absence analysis assumed near-uniform sequencing depth across donors.

The receptor was derived from a man aged 18 to 30 in good health and CMV-seropositive. V and J are TRBV5-5 and TRBJ1-1; 7 bases are shared with TRBD1. Input material: PBMCs. Here the CDR3 reads CASSQGQALMNTEAFF. The CDR3 DNA sequence: TGTGCCAGCAGCCAAGGACAGGCGTTAATGAACACTGAAGCTTTCTTT.